This TCR beta chain is drawn from a study of blood T cell repertoires in COVID-19 (dated by TCRdb to 2018 to 2020). Regarding the complete study: The collaborator samples originated in the United States, Italy and Spain and spanned the acute and convalescent phases of COVID-19. The sample metadata nearly always contained a de-identified subject ID, COVID-19 status, age in years and sex. HLA class I and class II types, where available, came from metadata supplied by the sample provider rather than from assay-based typing. The dataset comprised deeply sampled blood TCRbeta repertoires from subjects exposed to, actively infected with, or recovered from COVID-19. The prospective study material was composed of cDNA or gDNA derived from T cells, B-cell-depleted T cells, or PBMCs. Samples were obtained from the ongoing ImmuneRACE study (first 160 participants) and from 1,254 subjects provided by 6 global collaborators. The repertoires were released in a freely available public database intended as a resource for research on the immune response to SARS-CoV-2. What the work shows at the level of the full study, not this receptor alone: The amount of clinical and demographic metadata varied by source and participant and was provided uncurated.

One collaborating source in Seattle enrolled patients during active infection and followed them longitudinally through the course of disease. Collaborating institutions collected whole blood in K2EDTA tubes following their own protocols. Collaborator samples were shipped for TCRbeta analysis as frozen whole blood, isolated PBMCs, or DNA extracted from either sample type. Counted from cysteine to phenylalanine, this CDR3 has 16 amino acids. Only the CDR3 part of the read is kept: 48 bases, read in frame from the first base. The V end gives up 2 bases and the J end 7 bases, leaving 12 bases in the junction not matched to a gene. CDR1 and CDR2 (GTSNPN, SVGIG) derive from the germline V gene (reference sequence). The immunoSEQ Assay, a bias-controlled multiplex PCR, was used to amplify TCRbeta CDR3 regions from genomic DNA. The study's own analysis went as follows. The number of nucleated cells in each sample was estimated by amplification of reference gene primers within the assay. To quantify the absolute abundance of each unique TCRbeta CDR3 rearrangement, sequence reads were collapsed and filtered. For each sample, productive Simpson clonality was calculated by taking the square root of Simpson's diversity index across productive rearrangements. The table was pulled from immuneACCESS by TCRdb, which kept in-frame rearrangements only. Such tables lose some clones; where checked, under half of the loss comes from unresolved V genes, and the rest has no known cause. V, J and clone size are those of that table, while D and trimming were read from the DNA. This sample lists some 120,000 clones; 90% to 95% were detected once. Approximately 2% of the sample rests with the top ten.

This clone came up once. What antigen it recognizes has not been identified. Base qualities were left out, and no much larger clone turns up one base away. This sequence originates from a man in his forties or fifties with COVID-19, enrolled during active disease. The specimen was peripheral blood. The chain couples TRBV30 to TRBJ2-5; 11 central bases correspond to TRBD1. The CDR3 region reads CAWSPFGQGAVRTQYF. The bases are TGTGCCTGGAGTCCATTCGGACAGGGGGCAGTTCGGACCCAGTACTTC.